Listed below are T cell receptor beta chains from one sample, sequenced in a study of CD8 T cell repertoires and HIV-1 epitope variants. Sequencing used immunoSEQ multiplex PCR; TCRdb keeps in-frame clones, though not all of them. The sample yields tens of thousands of clones, just under 75% seen once. The sample consisted of uncultured baseline CD8+ T cells from peripheral blood mononuclear cells (PBMCs). These receptors all stem from a male donor with HIV. CDR3s include the opening cysteine and the closing phenylalanine or tryptophan. A D gene is named only where the DNA matches it firmly. For some rows the clone size is stated as once, few or many, or as a class when expanded; others skip it.

TRBV5-1,11,NA,TRBJ2-1,NA,CASSLWGEQFF,TGCGCCAGCAGCTTGTGGGGGGAGCAGTTCTTC
TRBV28,14,NA,TRBJ2-7,NA,CASSPRTSRYEQYF,TGTGCCAGCAGTCCACGGACAAGCAGGTACGAGCAGTACTTC
TRBV7-9,14,NA,TRBJ2-1,NA,CAILSAEGDNEQFF,TGTGCCATACTATCAGCGGAGGGGGACAATGAGCAGTTCTTC
TRBV19,13,NA,TRBJ2-7,NA,CASSILTGDEQYF,TGTGCCAGTAGTATTCTTACCGGGGACGAGCAGTACTTC
TRBV9,14,TRBD1,TRBJ2-7,NA,CASSVLGQGYEQYF,TGTGCCAGCAGCGTACTGGGACAGGGATACGAGCAGTACTTC
TRBV5-3,17,NA,TRBJ1-5,NA,CARSFNSVGLGNQPQHF,TGTGCCAGAAGCTTTAACAGCGTGGGGTTAGGCAATCAGCCCCAGCATTTT
TRBV6-1,15,TRBD2,TRBJ2-1,NA,CASSEGTSANNEQFF,TGTGCCAGCAGTGAGGGGACTAGCGCTAACAATGAGCAGTTCTTC
TRBV19,14,NA,TRBJ2-5,NA,CASSLRGAGETQYF,TGTGCCAGTAGTCTACGGGGGGCCGGGGAGACCCAGTACTTC
TRBV29-1,14,NA,TRBJ1-2,NA,CSVDQSSSQGGYTF,TGCAGCGTTGACCAGTCGTCCAGTCAAGGTGGCTACACCTTC
TRBV19,14,TRBD1,TRBJ1-4,NA,CASRPGQKNEKLFF,TGTGCCAGTAGACCGGGACAGAAGAATGAAAAACTGTTTTTT
TRBV4-2,16,TRBD2,TRBJ2-3,NA,CASSQRLAGEIDTQYF,TGTGCCAGCAGCCAACGACTAGCGGGGGAGATAGATACGCAGTATTTT
TRBV7-2,14,NA,TRBJ1-1,few,CASSLESVNTEAFF,TGTGCCAGCAGCTTAGAGTCCGTAAACACTGAAGCTTTCTTT
TRBV11-3,16,TRBD1,TRBJ2-4,NA,CASSWGTGGKENIQYF,TGTGCCAGCAGCTGGGGTACAGGGGGAAAGGAAAACATTCAGTACTTC
TRBV6-5,15,TRBD1,TRBJ2-7,NA,CASRYAAGGLYEQYF,TGTGCCAGCAGATATGCCGCAGGGGGCTTATACGAGCAGTACTTC
TRBV20-1,11,NA,TRBJ2-7,few,CSARDRNEQYF,TGCAGTGCTAGAGATCGGAACGAGCAGTACTTC
TRBV6-1,12,TRBD2,TRBJ2-5,NA,CASRPGGGTQYF,TGTGCCAGCAGGCCCGGGGGGGGGACCCAGTACTTC
TRBV5-5,16,TRBD2,TRBJ2-1,once,CASSSVGTSGTGEQFF,TGTGCCAGCTCTTCAGTCGGGACTAGCGGGACGGGTGAGCAGTTCTTC
TRBV30,13,NA,TRBJ2-3,NA,CAWSALAADTQYF,TGTGCCTGGAGTGCACTAGCCGCAGATACGCAGTATTTT
TRBV10-3,15,TRBD2,TRBJ2-5,NA,CAISDRTSGAETQYF,TGTGCCATCAGTGATAGAACTAGCGGGGCGGAGACCCAGTACTTC
TRBV5-5,18,TRBD1,TRBJ2-5,NA,CASSLDKTGDRSRETQYF,TGTGCCAGCAGCTTGGACAAGACAGGGGACCGCTCACGAGAGACCCAGTACTTC
TRBV6-5,15,TRBD2,TRBJ2-7,NA,CASSYRRVGGFEQYF,TGTGCCAGCAGTTACCGAAGGGTCGGGGGGTTCGAGCAGTACTTC
TRBV7-6,15,NA,TRBJ1-1,NA,CASSSDLNQNTEAFF,TGTGCCAGCAGCTCCGACCTTAATCAGAACACTGAAGCTTTCTTT
TRBV4-2,17,NA,TRBJ1-1,NA,CASSQENDWGSYTEAFF,TGTGCCAGCAGCCAAGAGAATGACTGGGGGTCGTACACTGAAGCTTTCTTT
TRBV19,14,NA,TRBJ2-7,NA,CASSKGQRGYEQYF,TGTGCCAGTAGTAAGGGACAGCGGGGATACGAGCAGTACTTC
TRBV4-1,18,TRBD1,TRBJ2-3,many,CASSPGTDPKPSTDTQYF,TGCGCCAGCAGCCCGGGGACAGATCCGAAACCTAGCACAGATACGCAGTATTTT
TRBV12-5,13,NA,TRBJ2-7,NA,CASGFQRCYEQYF,TGTGCTAGTGGTTTTCAGCGGTGCTACGAGCAGTACTTC
TRBV7-9,13,NA,TRBJ2-7,NA,CASSFPSGYEQYF,TGTGCCAGCAGCTTCCCGTCAGGGTACGAGCAGTACTTC
TRBV18,13,TRBD1,TRBJ2-7,once,CASSPSGGYEQYF,TGTGCCAGCTCACCATCAGGGGGCTATGAGCAGTACTTC
TRBV27,16,NA,TRBJ2-7,NA,CASTSFGPNRTYEQYF,TGTGCCAGCACTTCTTTTGGGCCCAACCGTACCTACGAGCAGTACTTC
TRBV27,18,NA,TRBJ2-1,NA,CASSPTPSGPSSYNEQFF,TGTGCCAGCAGTCCGACTCCGTCCGGCCCCAGCTCCTACAATGAGCAGTTCTTC
TRBV7-8,14,NA,TRBJ2-7,once,CASSPPREPYEQYF,TGTGCCAGCAGCCCACCCCGGGAGCCCTACGAGCAGTACTTC
TRBV14,13,NA,TRBJ1-1,many,CASSQGGRLEAFF,TGTGCCAGCAGCCAAGGAGGCAGACTTGAAGCTTTCTTT
TRBV9,15,TRBD1,TRBJ2-1,NA,CASSVEDRDLHEQFF,TGTGCCAGCAGCGTAGAGGACAGGGACCTACATGAGCAGTTCTTC